The subject of this entry is one TCR beta chain. These data come from a study of cytomegalovirus exposure and HLA in healthy donors. Primers for the PCR totalled 60 Vbeta and 13 Jbeta. Repertoires were generated with immunoSEQ multiplex PCR, while TCRdb's copy carries only in-frame clones and drops some. The repertoire has under 110,000 clones, roughly four fifths of them found once; the top ten carry about 1.6%. Germline CDR1 reads ENHRY; CDR2 reads SYGVKD. With 10 bases removed from V and 1 base from J, the gap between germline ends came to 10 bases. CDR3 length: 13 residues. The chain uses TRBV10-3 and TRBJ1-4; possibly TRBD1 for D (5 bases). Sequencing used PBMCs. This receptor was obtained from a man aged 45-65 years in good health and CMV-seronegative. Here the CDR3 DNA reads TGTGCCACCCGCAGGGAAACTAATGAAAAACTGTTTTTT. It is translated as CATRRETNEKLFF.